The clone carrying this TCR beta chain came up once. This entry comes from a study of shared T cell receptors in the human thymus. The data were produced by immunoSEQ multiplex PCR, yet TCRdb's version contains in-frame clones alone and is incomplete. The sample lists around 730,000 clones, 75% to 90% seen once, with around 0.01% in the top ten. Germline lookup yields CDR1 MRHNA and CDR2 SNTAGT. V gave up 3 bases and J gave up 1 base, with 16 bases separating them. There are 16 residues in the CDR3. This sample was also put to use in a study of human thymus T cells. This second report adds: The donor group consisted of healthy Finnish infants who were having corrective surgery for congenital heart defects. From resections taken during corrective heart surgery, the thymus tissue was obtained. What related research reported was that thymic repertoires overlapped highly among unrelated individuals.

The sequenced sample consisted of thymocytes. The chain is built from TRBV6-4 and TRBJ2-7; D uncertain. The receptor was derived from a girl under three years old with a congenital heart defect. The CDR3 bases are TGTGCCAGCAGTGATGGTTACCCTCTAAGTTCCTACGAGCAGTACTTC. It encodes CASSDGYPLSSYEQYF.